This TCR beta chain is from a study of blood T cell repertoires in COVID-19. Overall study: Acute and convalescent COVID-19 samples came from the United States, Italy and Spain. Sources were T cells, B-cell-depleted T cells, or PBMCs; the material itself was cDNA or gDNA.

In the source study's methods: Scientists estimated how many nucleated cells there were by amplifying reference gene primers. Using immunoSEQ multiplex PCR, the repertoire was profiled, and TCRdb retains in-frame clones only, with some absent. D and trimming were read from the DNA, whereas the V and J calls and clone size are those reported in that table. The table lists 40,000 to 55,000 clones, about nine tenths of them singletons. This clonotype was sampled from a woman of 80 years or more with acute or convalescent COVID-19. Sequencing was done on a sample of peripheral blood.

In nucleotides, the CDR3 is TGTGCCAGCAGCTTGCAGCGGGGGCCTGAGACCCAGTACTTC. Translated: CASSLQRGPETQYF. The chain couples TRBV5-8 to TRBJ2-5, with TRBD2 matching 8 bases. Trimming removed 1 base from V and 5 bases from J; junction bases left unmatched: 4. The germline CDR1 and CDR2 sequences are SGHTS and YDEGEE. CDR3 length equals 14 residues.